This T cell receptor (beta chain) was retrieved from a study of blood T cell repertoires in COVID-19. Study-wide background: The cDNA or gDNA used as material had been derived from T cells, B-cell-depleted T cells, or PBMCs.

V was cut by 0 bases and J by 3 bases, with 12 bases left in between. In germline, CDR1 is SGHRS, CDR2 YFSETQ. The CDR3 is 15 amino acids. Adults between about 18 and 95 years of age took part from 24 US areas. Profiled with immunoSEQ multiplex PCR; TCRdb holds only in-frame clones, not every one. Of 230,000 or so clones listed, about nine tenths were seen once; the top ten hold 2% to 2.5%. The chain carries TRBV5-1 and TRBJ2-5; TRBD2 might be the D (5 bases). Sequencing was done on a sample of PBMCs or T cells enriched from blood (not recorded which). The TCR originated in a woman between 40 and 50 years old with acute COVID-19. CDR3 coding DNA: TGCGCCAGCAGCTTGGGAACAGTGGGAGAAGAGACCCAGTACTTC. Protein product: CASSLGTVGEETQYF.